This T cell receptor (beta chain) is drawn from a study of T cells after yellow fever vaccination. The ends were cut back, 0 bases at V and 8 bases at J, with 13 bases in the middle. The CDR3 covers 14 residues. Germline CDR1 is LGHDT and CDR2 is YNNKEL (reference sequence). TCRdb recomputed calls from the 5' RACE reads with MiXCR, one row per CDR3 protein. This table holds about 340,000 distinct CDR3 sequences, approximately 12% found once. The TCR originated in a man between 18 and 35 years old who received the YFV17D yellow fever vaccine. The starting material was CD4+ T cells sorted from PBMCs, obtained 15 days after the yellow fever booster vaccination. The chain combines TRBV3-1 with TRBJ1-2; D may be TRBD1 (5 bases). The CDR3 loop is CASSQDRGGNGYTF. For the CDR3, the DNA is TGTGCCAGCAGCCAAGATCGCGGGGGAAACGGCTACACCTTC.